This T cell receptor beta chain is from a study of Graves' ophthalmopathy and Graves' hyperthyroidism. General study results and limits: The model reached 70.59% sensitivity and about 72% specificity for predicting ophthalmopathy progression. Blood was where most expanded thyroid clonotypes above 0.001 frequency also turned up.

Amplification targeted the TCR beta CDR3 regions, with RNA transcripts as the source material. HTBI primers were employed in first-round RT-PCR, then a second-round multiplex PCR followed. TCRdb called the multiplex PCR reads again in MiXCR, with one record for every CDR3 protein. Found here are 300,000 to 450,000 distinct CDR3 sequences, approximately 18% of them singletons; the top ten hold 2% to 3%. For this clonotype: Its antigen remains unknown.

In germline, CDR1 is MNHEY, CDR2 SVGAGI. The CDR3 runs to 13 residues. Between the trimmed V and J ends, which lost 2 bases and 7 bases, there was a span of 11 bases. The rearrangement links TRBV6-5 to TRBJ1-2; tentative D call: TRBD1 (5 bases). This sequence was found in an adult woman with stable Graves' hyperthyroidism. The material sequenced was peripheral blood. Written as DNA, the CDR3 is TGTGCCAGCAGTTACCGTCAGGGAGGTGGCTACACCTTC. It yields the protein CASSYRQGGGYTF.